The 32 T cell receptor beta chains presented below share a single source sample, sequenced in a study of siplizumab effects on memory and regulatory T cells. Clones were sequenced by immunoSEQ multiplex PCR, and TCRdb holds only the in-frame ones, with some missing. The table has 90,000 to 130,000 clones, 92% seen once; the top ten hold under 1.5%. The sequenced sample was CD4+ T cells sorted from blood. These receptor sequences come from a human donor in good health.

The chain couples TRBV7-9 to TRBJ2-2; no reliable D call. The CDR3 spans 12 residues. Trimming took off 6 bases at V and 13 bases at J, with 15 bases between the two ends. Germline values: CDR1 SEHNR, CDR2 FQNEAQ (reference sequence). The CDR3 reads CASRPRGVVLFF. CDR3 DNA: TGTGCCAGCAGGCCCCGTGGGGTTGTGCTGTTTTTT.

This clone appeared once. CDR3 nucleotides: TGTGCCTGGAAGGGACAGGCTTCTAGCACAGATACGCAGTATTTT. Translation gives CAWKGQASSTDTQYF. The chain uses TRBV30 and TRBJ2-3; 8 bases agree with TRBD1. The V gene end was trimmed by 4 bases and the J gene end by 0 bases; junction bases not matched to a gene: 6. In germline, CDR1 is GTSNPN, CDR2 SVGIG (reference sequence). The CDR3 is 15 residues long. Using reference TRBV30 and TRBJ2-3 for the parts outside the CDR3, the full variable domain is SQTIHQWPATLVQPVGSPLSLECTVEGTSNPNLYWYRQAAGRGLQLLFYSVGIGQISSEVPQNLSASRPQDRQFILSSKKLLLSDSGFYLCAWKGQASSTDTQYFGPGTRLTVL.

The chain uses TRBV5-4 and TRBJ2-3, with 13 bases fitting TRBD2. V lost 5 bases, J lost 1 base, and 4 bases stayed unmatched. CDR1 is SGHNT and CDR2 is YYREEE in the germline V gene (reference sequence). The CDR3 runs 16 residues. CDR3: CASSTSGGAGTDTQYF. The CDR3 region has the DNA TGTGCCAGCAGTACTAGCGGGGGGGCCGGCACAGATACGCAGTATTTT.

The gene calls are TRBV29-1 and TRBJ1-2; D not certain. Trimming shortened V by 4 bases and J by 4 bases, and 13 bases separated the two germline ends. Germline V gives CDR1 SQVTM, CDR2 ANQGSEA. This CDR3 comprises 13 residues. CDR3 DNA sequence: TGCAGCGTTGTTCCGGGGATGGGCTATGGCTACACCTTC. It encodes CSVVPGMGYGYTF.

The chain couples TRBV20-1 to TRBJ2-7; no reliable D call. Trimming removed 7 bases at V and 0 bases at J, with 7 bases between. From germline, CDR1 is DFQATT and CDR2 SNEGSKA (reference sequence). The CDR3 consists of 11 residues. The chain's CDR3 is CSGRTSYEQYF. CDR3 sequence (DNA): TGCAGTGGGCGGACCTCCTACGAGCAGTACTTC.

V and J are TRBV4-2 and TRBJ1-4; unclear D gene. Per the germline V gene, CDR1 is LGHNA and CDR2 is YNFKEQ. The CDR3 consists of 15 residues. V lost 0 bases and J lost 5, with 10 bases in between. The DNA of the CDR3 is TGTGCCAGCAGCCAAGATACCCAGCGGAATGAAAAACTGTTTTTT. Translated: CASSQDTQRNEKLFF.

Only a few counts were recorded for this clone. The V gene is TRBV25-1, the J gene TRBJ1-1; D not resolved. CDR3 length: 12 residues. Germline V lookup: CDR1 MGHDK, CDR2 SYGVNS. Trimming removed 4 bases at V and 1 base at J, with 4 bases between. The CDR3 DNA sequence: TGTGCCAGCAGTGGGGGGAACACTGAAGCTTTCTTT. Amino acid sequence: CASSGGNTEAFF.

The chain carries TRBV27 and TRBJ2-1; tentative D call: TRBD2 (6 bases). Germline V gene lookup returns CDR1 MNHEY and CDR2 SMNVEV (reference sequence). This CDR3 spans 15 amino acids. Deletions cut 2 bases from V and 6 bases from J, with 14 bases between. The CDR3 nucleotides are TGTGCCAGCAGTTTACCCGGGAGATCGGTCAATGAGCAGTTCTTC. This translates into CASSLPGRSVNEQFF.

V and J are TRBV2 and TRBJ2-2, with 7 bases fitting TRBD1. This CDR3 has 16 residues. Germline lookup yields CDR1 SNHLY and CDR2 FYNNEI. With 7 bases clipped from V and 3 bases from J, the junction kept 11 bases outside the gene matches. CDR3 nucleotides: TGTGCCAGCATGTTGGGGGTAGGGGGCGACACCGGGGAGCTGTTTTTT. Its translation is CASMLGVGGDTGELFF.

The CDR3 DNA sequence: TGTGCCAGCAGCTTGGAGGGAGTCGAGACCCAGTACTTC. Residues: CASSLEGVETQYF. The V gene is TRBV5-4, the J gene TRBJ2-5, with a weak D call TRBD2 (5 bases). The CDR3 covers 13 residues. Trimming stripped 0 bases from V and 5 bases from J, with 8 bases between. CDR1 and CDR2 (germline): SGHNT, YYREEE (reference sequence). Full variable domain (remainder filled in from reference TRBV5-4 and TRBJ2-5): ETGVTQSPTHLIKTRGQQVTLRCSSQSGHNTVSWYQQALGQGPQFIFQYYREEENGRGNFPPRFSGLQFPNYSSELNVNALELDDSALYLCASSLEGVETQYFGPGTRLLVL.

V usage is TRBV6-1 and J usage is TRBJ1-1; 10 bases are a match to TRBD1. The CDR3 loop spans 16 amino acids. Germline CDR1 is MNHNS and CDR2 is SASEGT. Trimming at V came to 2 bases and at J to 1 base, leaving 4 bases not matched to a gene. As DNA, the CDR3 is TGTGCCAGCAGTGAACGACAGGGGGCAACGAACACTGAAGCTTTCTTT. Its protein product is CASSERQGATNTEAFF.

This clone is a singleton in its sample. CDR3 sequence (DNA): TGTGCCAGCAGCTCGGGACAAGCGAACACCGGGGAGCTGTTTTTT. Encoded protein: CASSSGQANTGELFF. The chain links TRBV11-3 to TRBJ2-2; tentative D call: TRBD1 (6 bases). The CDR3 covers 15 residues. Per germline, CDR1 SGHNT and CDR2 YENEEA. V was clipped by 4 bases and J by 0 bases, with 9 bases between them.

In this sample, this clone turned up once. The genes are TRBV19 and TRBJ2-1; 7 positions match TRBD1. CDR1 and CDR2 (germline): LNHDA, SQIVND (reference sequence). J gave up 15 bases and V 7 bases, and 9 bases lay outside the gene matches. The CDR3 sequence is 11 residues long. In DNA, the CDR3 is TGTGCCAGTATGGGACAGCGTATATGGTTCTTC. This sequence encodes CASMGQRIWFF.

This sequence joins TRBV5-4 and TRBJ2-3; D is ambiguous. The CDR3 runs to 15 residues. V was pared by 0 bases and J by 3 bases, with 11 bases between. CDR1 is SGHNT, CDR2 YYREEE, per germline (reference sequence). The CDR3 spells CASSLEERKTDTQYF. CDR3 DNA sequence: TGTGCCAGCAGCTTGGAGGAACGGAAAACAGATACGCAGTATTTT.

The chain uses TRBV6-5 and TRBJ1-2; D remains unclear. The CDR3 is 14 amino acids. The germline V gene encodes CDR1 MNHEY and CDR2 SVGAGI. With 2 bases removed from V and 4 bases from J, the gap between germline ends came to 11 bases. The CDR3 nucleotides are TGTGCCAGCAGTTACCCCACGTATCCCTATGGCTACACCTTC. Its protein is CASSYPTYPYGYTF.

This rearrangement joins TRBV4-1 to TRBJ2-3, with TRBD1 identical over 7 bases. This CDR3 is built from 17 residues. V lost 0 bases to trimming and J lost 4 bases; unmatched junction nucleotides: 10. CDR1 and CDR2 from the germline V gene are MGHRA and YSYEKL. CDR3 sequence: CASSQDNRQGTADTQYF. DNA of the CDR3: TGCGCCAGCAGCCAAGATAATAGACAGGGCACTGCAGATACGCAGTATTTT.

The chain links TRBV7-6 to TRBJ2-3; the D gene could be TRBD1 or TRBD2 (5 bases each). Trimming stripped 1 base from V and 10 bases from J, with 30 bases between. The V gene's germline CDR1 is SGHVS and CDR2 FNYEAQ. This CDR3 contains 19 residues. CDR3 in amino acids: CASSLESGRSSTTGGPQYF. CDR3 DNA: TGTGCCAGCAGCTTAGAGTCGGGGCGGTCTAGTACCACAGGTGGGCCGCAGTATTTT.

The gene calls are TRBV7-9 and TRBJ2-3; 7 bases map to TRBD2. Germline V lookup: CDR1 SEHNR, CDR2 FQNEAQ (reference sequence). The CDR3 is 15 residues long. V was pared by 4 bases and J by 0 bases, with 4 bases of the junction left unmatched. The DNA of the CDR3 is TGTGCCAGCAGCTCCGGGACTATAAGCACAGATACGCAGTATTTT. This translates into CASSSGTISTDTQYF.

CDR3 sequence: CASAKMHADTQYF. CDR3 sequence (DNA): TGTGCTTCGGCTAAGATGCATGCAGATACGCAGTATTTT. The gene calls are TRBV6-1 and TRBJ2-3; no reliable D call. Germline CDR1 reads MNHNS; CDR2 reads SASEGT. The CDR3 covers 13 residues.

The chain combines TRBV30 with TRBJ2-1; possible D gene TRBD1, 5 bases. CDR1 GTSNPN and CDR2 SVGIG come from the germline V gene (reference sequence). V dropped 3 bases and J dropped 14 bases, with 17 bases sitting between them. The length of the CDR3 is 12 residues. The CDR3 DNA follows: TGTGCCTGGAGGGGGTCTAGTCTCAGGGAGTTCTTC. Translation gives CAWRGSSLREFF.

The J gene is TRBJ2-7, the V gene TRBV2; unclear D gene. This CDR3 contains 13 residues. CDR1 and CDR2 (germline): SNHLY, FYNNEI. Deletions cut 7 bases from V and 5 bases from J, with 15 bases between. CDR3 protein: CASIRDKGHEQYF. The CDR3 DNA reads as TGTGCCAGCATTAGGGATAAGGGCCACGAGCAGTACTTC.

The chain recombines TRBV7-2 with TRBJ1-4, with D possibly matching TRBD1 (5 bases). The CDR3 is 16 amino acids. From germline, CDR1 is SGHTA and CDR2 FQGNSA. V was shortened by 0 bases and J by 11 bases, with 19 bases between the two germline ends. CDR3 amino acids: CASSLAATGGGVKLFF. CDR3 coding DNA: TGTGCCAGCAGCTTAGCCGCTACAGGCGGGGGTGTGAAACTGTTTTTT.

The rearrangement links TRBV4-2 to TRBJ1-4; D is perhaps TRBD1 (5 bases). The V and J ends lost 1 base and 4 bases respectively, with 13 bases between them. There are 16 residues in the CDR3. The germline gives CDR1 LGHNA, CDR2 YNFKEQ. The DNA of the CDR3 is TGTGCCAGCAGCCAAGTTGGGGGGTTGGGTAATGAAAAACTGTTTTTT. The encoded protein is CASSQVGGLGNEKLFF.

The CDR3 DNA follows: TGTGCCAGCAGCCCGTTGCGGAAACTAGGACATGAGCAGTTCTTC. The encoded protein is CASSPLRKLGHEQFF. The rearrangement links TRBV7-2 to TRBJ2-1; tentative D call: TRBD2 (5 bases). The CDR3 extends over 15 amino acids. With 5 bases removed from V and 8 bases from J, the gap between germline ends came to 19 bases. Per the germline V gene, CDR1 is SGHTA and CDR2 is FQGNSA.

This rearrangement joins TRBV7-9 to TRBJ2-3, with 8 nucleotides matching TRBD1. J was trimmed by 6 bases and V by 2 bases; bases with no gene match: 7. Germline V lookup: CDR1 SEHNR, CDR2 FQNEAQ (reference sequence). This CDR3 is built from 15 residues. The CDR3 reads CASSLMAGGRDTQYF. The CDR3 bases are TGTGCCAGCAGCTTAATGGCAGGGGGCAGGGATACGCAGTATTTT.

CDR3: CASRRAISGELFF. The CDR3 nucleotides read TGTGCCAGCCGCAGGGCGATCTCCGGGGAGCTGTTTTTT. The chain has TRBV6-5 and TRBJ2-2; tentative D call: TRBD1 (5 bases). CDR3 length equals 13 residues. The V end was cut by 8 bases, the J end by 6 bases, with 13 bases between. Germline-derived CDR1 and CDR2 are MNHEY and SVGAGI.

The table lists this clone with a count of one. The chain is built from TRBV19 and TRBJ1-5; D unclear. The CDR3 extends over 15 amino acids. The V and J ends lost 7 bases and 1 base respectively, with 14 bases between them. Germline values: CDR1 LNHDA, CDR2 SQIVND (reference sequence). Here the CDR3 DNA reads TGTGCCAGTACCCAGGTTGGAGGGAGCAATCAGCCCCAGCATTTT. The encoded protein is CASTQVGGSNQPQHF.

This clone was seen a few times. V is TRBV5-1 and J is TRBJ2-5; D is perhaps TRBD2 (5 bases). V was clipped by 1 base and J by 1 base, with 11 bases between them. CDR3 length equals 15 residues. Germline assignment: CDR1 SGHRS and CDR2 YFSETQ. CDR3 nucleotides: TGCGCCAGCAGCTTGCTGCCTAGCAGCCAAGAGACCCAGTACTTC. This codes for CASSLLPSSQETQYF. The full variable domain, with the rest looked up from reference TRBV5-1 and TRBJ2-5, is KAGVTQTPRYLIKTRGQQVTLSCSPISGHRSVSWYQQTPGQGLQFLFEYFSETQRNKGNFPGRFSGRQFSNSRSEMNVSTLELGDSALYLCASSLLPSSQETQYFGPGTRLLVL.

The chain has TRBV9 and TRBJ2-7; 10 nucleotides align to TRBD1. After removal of 7 bases from V and 6 bases from J, the junction contained 4 bases not matched to a gene. The germline V gene has CDR1 SGDLS and CDR2 YYNGEE. The CDR3 contains 12 residues. CDR3 DNA: TGTGCCAGCGGGGACAGGGGCCTCGAGCAGTACTTC. It encodes CASGDRGLEQYF.

The chain has TRBV5-1 and TRBJ2-3, with a tentative D call TRBD1 (6 bases). The CDR3 has 15 amino acids. V shed 6 bases and J shed 1 base, with 15 bases lying between them. CDR1 is SGHRS, CDR2 YFSETQ, per germline. The CDR3 DNA follows: TGCGCCAGCAAACTTGGGGCAGGGGGCACAGATACGCAGTATTTT. It specifies CASKLGAGGTDTQYF.

The V call is TRBV6-5, the J call TRBJ1-1; D possibly corresponds to TRBD1 (5 bases). Trimming shortened V by 7 bases and J by 5 bases, and 17 bases separated the two germline ends. Germline loops: CDR1 MNHEY, CDR2 SVGAGI. The CDR3 totals 14 residues. CDR3 DNA sequence: TGTGCCAGCAAGAGGGGCAGGGAATGGACTGAAGCTTTCTTT. The encoded protein is CASKRGREWTEAFF.

This chain joins TRBV14 and TRBJ2-7, with a possible D match to TRBD1 (5 bases). V was clipped by 4 bases and J by 0 bases, with 13 bases between them. Germline lookup yields CDR1 SGHDN and CDR2 FVKESK. This CDR3 has 15 amino acids. CDR3 DNA sequence: TGTGCCAGCAGCCTCTGGGGCAGTAACTCCTACGAGCAGTACTTC. Amino acids: CASSLWGSNSYEQYF.